Sequencing of this T cell receptor beta chain was carried out in a study of T-cell reconstitution after alpha-beta-depleted transplantation in children. The authors prepared the TCRbeta library with unique molecular identifiers. Each CDR3 protein is one row after TCRdb ran MiXCR on the PCR reads. The sample comprises 600,000 to 700,000 distinct CDR3 sequences, about 15% of which are singletons, and 0.9% to 1.2% rests with the top ten. CDR3 length: 15 amino acids. Germline V gives CDR1 DFQATT, CDR2 SNEGSKA (reference sequence). Trimming pared 3 bases from V and 0 bases from J, leaving 13 bases between.

This clonotype originated in a human donor who donated a stem cell graft to a child with acute myeloid leukemia. Here the sequenced sample was PBMCs from the stem cell graft donor, taken from the stem cell graft. The rearrangement links TRBV20-1 to TRBJ2-3; D is possibly TRBD2 (5 bases). In nucleotides, the CDR3 is TGCAGTGCTAGCGAGGGCCCCCCGAGCACAGATACGCAGTATTTT. It translates to CSASEGPPSTDTQYF.